Included here is one T cell receptor (beta chain) sequence, with context. Its antigen is not yet known. Within one base of it there is no much larger clone, and no base qualities were kept. The CDR3 runs 11 amino acids, cysteine and phenylalanine included. Solely the CDR3 DNA is kept, with 33 bases framed from the first base. At the junction V is shortened by 6 bases and J by 6 bases, with 6 bases in between. CDR1 and CDR2 are read off the germline V gene as SNHLY and FYNNEI. Patients with a history of autoimmune disease or receiving systemic immunosuppression were excluded from the trial. In every dose cohort, peripheral blood was drawn for TCR sequencing at baseline, cycle 4 day 1, and cycle 7 day 1. Samples were obtained from an open-label, multicenter, first-in-human phase I dose-escalation trial of ivuxolimab. Adults with locally advanced or metastatic melanoma, renal cell carcinoma, hepatocellular carcinoma or head and neck squamous cell carcinoma were enrolled in the trial. Before TCR sequencing, CD4+ and CD8+ T cells were separately sorted from peripheral blood.

The data derive from a study of OX40 agonist ivuxolimab in advanced cancers. Background for the entire study: Ivuxolimab was an agonistic, fully human IgG2 monoclonal antibody directed against OX40 (CD134), a costimulatory receptor. Intravenous ivuxolimab was administered to patients every 2 weeks at six dose levels: 0.01, 0.1, 0.3, 1.5, 3 and 10 mg/kg. Of the 52 patients in dose escalation, some 20 had hepatocellular carcinoma, some 15 had melanoma, 9 had renal cell carcinoma and 9 had head and neck cancer. The dose-escalation cohort was about 83% male with a mean age of approximately 60 years, ranging from roughly 23 to 85. Prior anti-PD-1, anti-PD-L1 or anti-CTLA-4 therapy was permitted, and 30% to 50% of dose-escalation patients had received checkpoint inhibitors. Three dose-escalation patients achieved partial responses, one with hepatocellular carcinoma and two with cutaneous melanoma. The purpose of peripheral TCRbeta sequencing was to test whether ivuxolimab changed TCR sequence diversity and led to clonal T-cell expansion. The monotherapy dose-escalation portion (N of about 50 patients) of the phase I ivuxolimab trial is reported in the paper. Overall study outcomes, separate from this receptor: Low levels of normalized T-cell clonal expansion were also seen in some patients who did not respond. The antigen specificity of the peripheral T cells that underwent clonal expansion was not determined. After ivuxolimab, more expanded clones were found on average in CD8+ T cells than in CD4+ T cells. In partial responders in the 0.1-3.0 mg/kg groups, normalized peripheral clonal expansion was found to be among the lowest, especially among CD8+ T cells. At doses from 0.1 to 3.0 mg/kg, clonal expansion was seen in both CD4+ and CD8+ blood T cells between baseline and week 6.

Genomic DNA was extracted from sorted cells for sequencing of the TCRbeta CDR3 region. The immunoSEQ Assay was used for sequencing of TCRbeta CDR3 regions. Drawn from immuneACCESS, this table holds only the in-frame rearrangements with V and J called that TCRdb kept. Clones are partly lost; checked studies trace under half to an unresolved V gene and leave the rest unexplained. This sample is represented by tens of thousands of clones; roughly 80% of them were singletons. The ten largest clones take up approximately 20% of the sample. The clonotype comes from an adult with an advanced solid tumor such as melanoma, head and neck, liver or kidney cancer. Recombination connected TRBV2 to TRBJ2-1; tentative D gene TRBD2, with 6 bases matching. The sequencing used CD4+ or CD8+ T cells sorted from blood, collected in a trial of the OX40 agonist ivuxolimab. The CDR3 protein: CASRGGNEQFF. The base sequence is TGTGCCAGCAGGGGGGGCAATGAGCAGTTCTTC.